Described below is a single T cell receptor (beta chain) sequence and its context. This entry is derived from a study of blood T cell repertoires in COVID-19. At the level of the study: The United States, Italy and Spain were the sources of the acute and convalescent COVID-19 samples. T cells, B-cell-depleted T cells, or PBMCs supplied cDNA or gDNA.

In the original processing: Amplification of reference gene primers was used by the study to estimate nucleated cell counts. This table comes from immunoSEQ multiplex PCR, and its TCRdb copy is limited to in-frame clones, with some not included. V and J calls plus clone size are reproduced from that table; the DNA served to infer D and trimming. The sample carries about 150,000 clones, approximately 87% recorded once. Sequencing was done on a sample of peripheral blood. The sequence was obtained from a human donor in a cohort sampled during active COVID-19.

The CDR3 loop reads CASSSGHLDAEAFF. For the CDR3, the DNA is TGTGCCAGCAGTTCGGGACACCTTGACGCTGAAGCTTTCTTT. This rearrangement joins TRBV6-2 or TRBV6-3 to TRBJ1-1, with a weak D call TRBD1 (6 bases). The CDR3 is 14 amino acids. The germline V gene encodes CDR1 MNHEY and CDR2 SVGEGT. Trimming removed 4 bases at V and 6 bases at J, with 15 bases between.